Sequencing of this T cell receptor (beta chain) was carried out in a study of CD8 T cells in ankylosing spondylitis. Notes on the study in general: Disease-linked clones were found to be CD8+ and relatively rare in peripheral blood. Enrichment of disease-linked clones was reportedly significant in matched ankylosing spondylitis synovial fluid. What seemed typical of ankylosing spondylitis blood was a TCR beta motif built from several highly homologous variants. Both synovial fluid and blood in reactive arthritis had previously been reported to carry some motif variants.

The V end lost 2 bases, the J end lost 1 base, and 5 bases lay between the germline ends. Germline-derived CDR1 and CDR2 are LGHNA and YSLEER. The CDR3 is 13 amino acids. Making use of molecular barcodes, quantitative 5'-RACE generated TCR beta libraries. TCRdb used MiXCR to reprocess the 5' RACE reads, holding one entry per CDR3 protein. This sample has about 210,000 distinct CDR3 sequences, with around 7.9% found just once. This clonotype was counted at least ten times. Its antigen is currently unknown. The clonotype was recovered from a male donor with ankylosing spondylitis. What was sequenced was blood, either unsorted or a sorted T cell fraction (not recorded which). This chain uses TRBV4-3 with TRBJ1-1; D is uncertain. In DNA form, the CDR3 reads TGCGCCAGCAGCCAATTTTGGAACACTGAAGCTTTCTTT. Translating it yields CASSQFWNTEAFF.